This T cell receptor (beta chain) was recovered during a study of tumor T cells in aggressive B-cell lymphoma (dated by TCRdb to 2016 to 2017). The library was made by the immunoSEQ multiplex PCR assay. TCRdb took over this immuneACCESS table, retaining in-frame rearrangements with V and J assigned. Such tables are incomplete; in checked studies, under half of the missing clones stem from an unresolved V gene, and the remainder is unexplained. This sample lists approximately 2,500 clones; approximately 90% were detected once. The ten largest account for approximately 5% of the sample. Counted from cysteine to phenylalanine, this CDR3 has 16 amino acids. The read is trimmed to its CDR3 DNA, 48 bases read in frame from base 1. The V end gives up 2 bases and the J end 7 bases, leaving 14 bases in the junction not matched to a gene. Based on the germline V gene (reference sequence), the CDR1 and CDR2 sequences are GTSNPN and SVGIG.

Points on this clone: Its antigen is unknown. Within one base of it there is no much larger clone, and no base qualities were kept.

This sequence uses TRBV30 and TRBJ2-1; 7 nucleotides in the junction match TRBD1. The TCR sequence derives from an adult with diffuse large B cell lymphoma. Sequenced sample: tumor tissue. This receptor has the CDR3 CAWSQLQGFGLNEQFF. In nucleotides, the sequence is TGTGCCTGGAGTCAGTTACAGGGGTTTGGTTTAAATGAGCAGTTCTTC.